These 17 T cell receptor beta chains were all obtained from the same sample, sequenced in a study of shared clonotypes between healthy human individuals. CD45RO negativity and positive selection for CCR7 defined naive CD8 cells, a population that excluded terminally differentiated effector memory CD45RA+ cells. The table came from immunoSEQ multiplex PCR; TCRdb's copy has only in-frame clones and leaves some out. This sample has 600,000 or so clones, with roughly 95% found just once. The sequenced sample was naive CD8+ T cells sorted from blood. The receptors were sampled from a woman aged 25 to 39 in good health.

The V gene is TRBV5-4, the J gene TRBJ2-7, with 8 bases aligning to TRBD1. J gave up 4 bases and V 0 bases, and 3 bases lay outside the gene matches. The CDR3 extends over 14 amino acids. The germline gives CDR1 SGHNT, CDR2 YYREEE (reference sequence). The CDR3 loop is CASSLDQGAYEQYF. Here the CDR3 DNA reads TGTGCCAGCAGCTTGGACCAGGGGGCGTACGAGCAGTACTTC.

V and J are TRBV28 and TRBJ1-2, with a tentative D call TRBD1 (5 bases). CDR1 and CDR2 (germline): MDHEN, SYDVKM. The length of the CDR3 is 17 residues. V dropped 4 bases and J dropped 7 bases, with 25 bases sitting between them. The CDR3 nucleotides read TGTGCCAGCAGTTCCTCCGCCCCGGTGGTGGGGCCTAGTGGCTACACCTTC. Translated, it gives CASSSSAPVVGPSGYTF.

Remarks on this clone: The sample contains more than one DNA sequence encoding this CDR3. The V call is TRBV4-1, the J call TRBJ2-7; 12 bases map to TRBD2. Per the germline V gene, CDR1 is MGHRA and CDR2 is YSYEKL. The length of the CDR3 is 15 residues. The J segment lost 5 bases and the V segment lost 3 bases, leaving 5 bases of the junction unmatched. This CDR3 reads CASSQDRLAGDEQYF. CDR3 DNA: TGCGCCAGCAGCCAGGACCGACTAGCGGGAGACGAGCAGTACTTC.

CDR3 DNA sequence: TGTGCCTGGAGTGAGACTAGCGGGAGACTAAATGAGCAGTTCTTC. Protein: CAWSETSGRLNEQFF. The chain combines TRBV30 with TRBJ2-1; TRBD2 matches at 12 bases. J lost 7 bases, V lost 1 base, and 5 bases had no gene match. The CDR3 loop spans 15 amino acids. Germline CDR1 and CDR2: GTSNPN and SVGIG (reference sequence).

This chain links TRBV30 with TRBJ2-1; D not certain. This CDR3 is built from 10 residues. Germline CDR1 is GTSNPN and CDR2 is SVGIG (reference sequence). Trimming took 6 bases from V and 8 from J, leaving 8 bases between them. Here the CDR3 reads CACEWDEQFF. The CDR3 region has the DNA TGTGCCTGCGAGTGGGATGAGCAGTTCTTC.

The gene calls are TRBV9 and TRBJ2-7; 7 nucleotides agree with TRBD2. V shed 0 bases, J shed 13 bases, and the junction held 7 bases outside the gene matches. In germline, CDR1 is SGDLS, CDR2 YYNGEE. The CDR3 is 12 amino acids. Here the CDR3 DNA reads TGTGCCAGCAGCGTAGGGGGGAGGGCCCTCTACTTC. This sequence encodes CASSVGGRALYF.

The chain has TRBV27 and TRBJ2-7; D may be TRBD1 (6 bases). Germline V gene data show CDR1 as MNHEY and CDR2 as SMNVEV (reference sequence). This CDR3 has 17 residues. V was trimmed by 2 bases and J by 0 bases, leaving 17 bases between them. The CDR3: CASSLTSQGPSSYEQYF. Written as DNA, the CDR3 is TGTGCCAGCAGTTTAACCTCACAGGGACCTAGCTCCTACGAGCAGTACTTC.

The chain couples TRBV30 to TRBJ2-3; the D call may be TRBD1 or TRBD2 (5 bases each). Germline V gene data show CDR1 as GTSNPN and CDR2 as SVGIG (reference sequence). The CDR3 totals 16 residues. Trimming pared 0 bases from V and 4 bases from J, leaving 17 bases between. The CDR3 coding sequence is TGTGCCTGGAGTGTATACGAGAGAGGGGCGGCAGATACGCAGTATTTT. Translated, it gives CAWSVYERGAADTQYF.

The genes are TRBV6-6 and TRBJ2-7, with 9 bases fitting TRBD1. V shed 2 bases and J 4 bases; nucleotides not matched to a gene: 9. The CDR3 is 16 residues long. Germline V gene lookup returns CDR1 MNHNY and CDR2 SVGAGI (reference sequence). CDR3: CASSYPTGGQSYEQYF. DNA for the CDR3: TGTGCCAGCAGTTACCCGACAGGGGGTCAATCGTACGAGCAGTACTTC.

The rearrangement joins TRBV5-1 to TRBJ2-1; D not certain. The V and J ends lost 6 bases and 7 bases respectively, with 14 bases between them. This CDR3 has 13 residues. Germline V gene lookup returns CDR1 SGHRS and CDR2 YFSETQ. This chain's CDR3 is CASKFPWANEQFF. CDR3 nucleotide sequence: TGCGCCAGCAAGTTTCCCTGGGCGAATGAGCAGTTCTTC.

The rearrangement links TRBV6-4 to TRBJ1-1; the D gene is possibly TRBD1 (5 bases). In germline, CDR1 is MRHNA, CDR2 SNTAGT. V lost 3 bases and J 4 bases, leaving 18 bases between the germline ends. CDR3 length: 16 residues. CDR3 bases: TGTGCCAGCAGTGAACCCCACAGGCAGGGAGCCACTGAAGCTTTCTTT. Protein: CASSEPHRQGATEAFF.

This clone showed up just once. V gene TRBV7-2 combines with J gene TRBJ1-5; no clear D. This CDR3 contains 17 residues. The germline gives CDR1 SGHTA, CDR2 FQGNSA. Between the trimmed V and J ends, which lost 2 bases and 6 bases, there was a span of 20 bases. The CDR3 region is CASSLTAGREVGQPQHF. The CDR3 DNA sequence: TGTGCCAGCAGCTTAACAGCGGGTAGGGAGGTCGGTCAGCCCCAGCATTTT.

The rearrangement links TRBV7-8 to TRBJ1-3; TRBD1 aligns across 10 bases. V was clipped by 5 bases and J by 5 bases; unmatched bases: 6. This CDR3 is built from 15 residues. The V gene's germline CDR1 is SGHVS and CDR2 FQNEAQ. CDR3 loop: CASSPETGGRNTIYF. The DNA for the CDR3 is TGTGCCAGCAGCCCCGAGACAGGGGGCAGAAACACCATATATTTT.

The rearrangement links TRBV19 to TRBJ2-1, with D hard to call. CDR3 size: 17 residues. V was clipped by 0 bases and J by 0 bases, with 12 bases between them. The germline V gene encodes CDR1 LNHDA and CDR2 SQIVND (reference sequence). This CDR3 reads CASSIDLELGSYNEQFF. CDR3 bases: TGTGCCAGTAGTATAGATCTGGAGTTAGGCTCCTACAATGAGCAGTTCTTC.

The V call is TRBV28, the J call TRBJ1-1; D is ambiguous. Trimming took off 6 bases at V and 6 bases at J, with 20 bases between the two ends. Germline loops: CDR1 MDHEN, CDR2 SYDVKM. The CDR3 runs 15 residues. For the CDR3, the DNA is TGTGCCAGCAGAACCCAAATTGGGCCGTTGGCTGAAGCTTTCTTT. Its translation is CASRTQIGPLAEAFF.

Worth noting for this clone: At one end, the junction sequence differs from germline, possibly due to a read error. V is TRBV7-3 and J is TRBJ2-7, with a tentative D call TRBD2 (5 bases). This CDR3 comprises 13 residues. Germline CDR1 SGHTA, CDR2 FQGTGA. CDR3 sequence: CASSLSQEEEVCF. CDR3 nucleotides: TGTGCCAGCAGCTTAAGTCAGGAGGAGGAGGTTTGCTTC.

The CDR3 spells CASSILAGHDEQYF. CDR3 bases: TGTGCCAGCAGCATACTAGCGGGGCACGACGAGCAGTACTTC. J is TRBJ2-7 and V is TRBV5-4; 10 bases align to TRBD2. V lost 4 bases and J lost 5; bases outside the gene matches: 6. Germline CDR1 SGHNT, CDR2 YYREEE (reference sequence). The CDR3 has 14 amino acids.